A single sample is the source of the 13 T cell receptor beta chains below, sequenced in a study of blood T cell repertoires in COVID-19 (TCRdb year 2020). Libraries came from the immunoSEQ multiplex PCR assay. Entries here come from immuneACCESS through TCRdb and include only in-frame sequences with V and J called. Some clones fail to appear in such tables; in the studies checked, an unresolved V gene covers under half of the shortfall, and the cause of the remainder is unknown. The sample table lists 350,000 to 500,000 clones, roughly 88% of them with a count of one. The ten largest clones capture approximately 1.5% of the sample. Sequencing was done on a sample of PBMCs or T cells enriched from blood (not recorded which). The receptors were sampled from a woman aged 18 to 35 who had been exposed to COVID-19.

The rearrangement joins TRBV14 to TRBJ2-7; maybe TRBD1 (5 bases). This CDR3 has 14 residues. The germline V and J ends were trimmed by 3 bases and 3 bases, with 12 bases remaining between them. The germline V gene encodes CDR1 SGHDN and CDR2 FVKESK. CDR3 protein: CASSQVAGIYEQYF. CDR3 DNA: TGTGCCAGCAGCCAGGTGGCAGGGATCTACGAGCAGTACTTC.

This clone was seen only a few times. The chain has TRBV4-2 and TRBJ1-4; 8 nucleotides align to TRBD1. After removal of 2 bases from V and 4 bases from J, the junction contained 3 bases not matched to a gene. Germline loops: CDR1 LGHNA, CDR2 YNFKEQ. CDR3 length: 15 residues. The CDR3 region is CASSQSGTGNEKLFF. The CDR3 DNA follows: TGTGCCAGCAGCCAATCCGGGACAGGTAATGAAAAACTGTTTTTT.

V usage is TRBV29-1 and J usage is TRBJ2-7; 10 nucleotides line up with TRBD1. The CDR3 length is 13 residues. J was trimmed by 3 bases and V by 3 bases; bases with no gene match: 2. Germline V gene sequence: CDR1 SQVTM, CDR2 ANQGSEA. CDR3 sequence: CSVETGGGYEQYF. The CDR3 coding sequence is TGCAGCGTTGAGACAGGGGGCGGCTACGAGCAGTACTTC.

V and J are TRBV5-1 and TRBJ1-1; 8 bases match TRBD1. Looked up from germline, CDR1 is SGHRS and CDR2 is YFSETQ. Unmatched junction bases numbered 7, after V lost 4 bases and J lost 2 bases. This CDR3 region has 15 residues. In nucleotides, the CDR3 is TGCGCCAGCAGCAGCCGGACAGGGTATAACACTGAAGCTTTCTTT. As protein: CASSSRTGYNTEAFF.

This clone occurred once. This rearrangement joins TRBV24-1 to TRBJ2-1; the match to TRBD2 covers 13 bases. The V gene end was trimmed by 10 bases and the J gene end by 3 bases; junction bases not matched to a gene: 8. Germline V gene lookup returns CDR1 KGHDR and CDR2 SFDVKD. This CDR3 contains 16 residues. The CDR3 protein is CATDGTSGDGYNEQFF. CDR3 coding DNA: TGTGCCACAGACGGGACTAGCGGGGACGGCTACAATGAGCAGTTCTTC.

The chain uses TRBV4-1 and TRBJ1-1, with 9 bases that match TRBD1. CDR3 length: 17 amino acids. Germline CDR1 reads MGHRA; CDR2 reads YSYEKL. V trimming: 4 bases; J trimming: 3 bases; junction bases outside the gene matches: 12. CDR3 DNA: TGCGCCAGCAGCCGGGTCCCGGGACAGGGTTTGGACACTGAAGCTTTCTTT. This gives the protein CASSRVPGQGLDTEAFF.

DNA for the CDR3: TGTGCCAGTAGTATAGATTCCTGGACAGGGGTGGGCAACACTGAAGCTTTCTTT. Amino acid sequence: CASSIDSWTGVGNTEAFF. This rearrangement joins TRBV19 to TRBJ1-1, with 9 bases identical to TRBD1. This CDR3 region has 18 residues. CDR1 LNHDA and CDR2 SQIVND come from the germline V gene (reference sequence). V dropped 0 bases and J dropped 2; count of bases not matched to a gene: 10.

The sample holds a few counts of this clone. The CDR3 region has the DNA TGTGCCAGCAGTGAAATTTGGACTAGCGGGTCCCGCTCCTACGAGCAGTACTTC. Its translation: CASSEIWTSGSRSYEQYF. The gene calls are TRBV2 and TRBJ2-7; 11 nucleotides align to TRBD2. V lost 2 bases and J lost 0; bases outside the gene matches: 9. In germline, CDR1 is SNHLY, CDR2 FYNNEI. The CDR3 spans 18 residues.

Only one count was recorded for this clone. The V and J genes are TRBV4-2 and TRBJ2-7, with D possibly matching TRBD2 (5 bases). Germline CDR1 is LGHNA and CDR2 is YNFKEQ. The CDR3 length is 16 residues. Deletions cut 0 bases from V and 6 bases from J, with 18 bases between. CDR3 in DNA: TGTGCCAGCAGCCAAGATCGAACGGGATCTTCGCGCGAGCAGTACTTC. Its translation is CASSQDRTGSSREQYF.

The V and J genes are TRBV7-2 and TRBJ2-2; D is ambiguous. This CDR3 comprises 17 residues. Trimming left V 4 bases short and J 0 bases short, with 15 bases between. CDR1 is SGHTA and CDR2 is FQGNSA in the germline V gene. Written as DNA, the CDR3 is TGTGCCAGCAGCTCGTCATACTTGAGCCCGAACACCGGGGAGCTGTTTTTT. It codes for CASSSSYLSPNTGELFF.

The gene calls are TRBV4-1 and TRBJ2-4; TRBD1 agrees at 7 bases. The V gene end was trimmed by 0 bases and the J gene end by 3 bases; junction bases not matched to a gene: 8. The CDR3 length is 17 residues. CDR1 is MGHRA and CDR2 is YSYEKL in the germline V gene. CDR3 nucleotide sequence: TGCGCCAGCAGCCAAGACCCGACAGGGATCGGCAAAAACATTCAGTACTTC. Translation: CASSQDPTGIGKNIQYF.

This chain links TRBV19 with TRBJ2-7, with D tentatively TRBD1 (6 bases). CDR1 is LNHDA and CDR2 is SQIVND in the germline V gene (reference sequence). Trimming removed 5 bases at V and 3 bases at J, with 14 bases between. The CDR3 loop spans 14 amino acids. The CDR3 here is CASSRDTLFYEQYF. As DNA, the CDR3 is TGTGCCAGTAGTCGGGACACACTTTTCTACGAGCAGTACTTC. Full variable domain (rest looked up from reference TRBV19 and TRBJ2-7): DGGITQSPKYLFRKEGQNVTLSCEQNLNHDAMYWYRQDPGQGLRLIYYSQIVNDFQKGDIAEGYSVSREKKESFPLTVTSAQKNPTAFYLCASSRDTLFYEQYFGPGTRLTVT.

This clone has only one observation. The chain links TRBV11-2 to TRBJ2-3, with D hard to call. The CDR3 runs 14 residues. Looked up from germline, CDR1 is SGHAT and CDR2 is FQNNGV. V lost 0 bases and J 5 bases, leaving 9 bases between the germline ends. DNA of the CDR3: TGTGCCAGCAGCTTAGATTCAGGAAGAGATACGCAGTATTTT. It codes for CASSLDSGRDTQYF.